The rows below give T cell receptor beta chains drawn from one sample of a study of CD8 T cells in ankylosing spondylitis. TCRdb recomputed calls from the 5' RACE reads with MiXCR, one row per CDR3 protein. This table holds about 140,000 distinct CDR3 sequences, roughly 8.4% found once. Sequencing was performed on synovial fluid, either unsorted or a sorted T cell fraction (not recorded which). These receptors were obtained from a male donor with ankylosing spondylitis. The CDR3 runs from the conserved cysteine through the conserved F or W. The order of the fields is V gene, CDR3 protein.

>TRBV28
CAAGRDSYGYTF
>TRBV20-1
CSANGVRGTQETQYF
>TRBV7-2
CASSYVPGNQPQHF
>TRBV19
CASSIAPGYEQFF
>TRBV14
CASSQWTGLGEKLFF
>TRBV7-2
CASGVGGDEQFF
>TRBV7-2
CASSFLGSSGGLYTQYF
>TRBV11-2
CASSLVPHLTAAPYGYTF
>TRBV7-2
CASSRGGDRFKQYF
>TRBV5-5
CASSLDRDRGDGYTF
>TRBV7-2
CASSFLIYDSYSYNSPLHF
>TRBV6-1
CASRSPIAEQETQYF
>TRBV5-1
CASSLHRGHPEQYF
>TRBV5-1
CASSLSSGTNTGELFF
>TRBV19
CASSISQLQPQHF
>TRBV7-2
CASSLEVGTGKKLFF
>TRBV29-1
CSAWDTEAFF
>TRBV4-2
CASSQDRGVYGYTF
>TRBV19
CASSIRMEGWDSYNEQFF
>TRBV20-1
CSARDQRSAGNEKLFF
>TRBV5-1
CASSLAGAGDGYTF
>TRBV6-5
CASSYSFQGVSNQPQHF
>TRBV28
CASSLPGNGETQYF
>TRBV9
CASSVGDRSIYNEQFF
>TRBV28
CASSFIDRGGDSGYTF
>TRBV7-9
CASSLDHRGLAYEQYF
>TRBV2
CASSDIGGMQPQHF
>TRBV5-6
CASSFVSAGCYEQYF
>TRBV21-1
CASSWDRGSGNTIYF
>TRBV11-2
CASSLDLAGVNEQFF
>TRBV3-1
CASSQVGLAVYNEQFF
>TRBV10-3
CAISKTGEREQYF
>TRBV19
CASSFDRGSYNEQFF
>TRBV12-3/TRBV12-4
CASSLSSLAGSSETQYF
>TRBV5-1
CASSGGGHGTEAFF
>TRBV20-1
CSADLGGHNEQFF
>TRBV7-8
CASSFTGTIQETQYF
>TRBV2
CASSAYSNEQFF
>TRBV9
CASSALDSGNTIYF
>TRBV7-2
CASSLRGREETQYF
>TRBV11-1
CASSLGLSASGYTDTQYF
>TRBV7-9
CASSLTVASGANVLTF
>TRBV6-2/TRBV6-3
CASSYMGAMNTEAFF
>TRBV7-9
CASSYNRGGYNEQFF
>TRBV29-1
CSVDLSGGYWATETQYF
>TRBV2
CASRLEIGGGYTF
>TRBV20-1
CSARPSWHMNEQFF